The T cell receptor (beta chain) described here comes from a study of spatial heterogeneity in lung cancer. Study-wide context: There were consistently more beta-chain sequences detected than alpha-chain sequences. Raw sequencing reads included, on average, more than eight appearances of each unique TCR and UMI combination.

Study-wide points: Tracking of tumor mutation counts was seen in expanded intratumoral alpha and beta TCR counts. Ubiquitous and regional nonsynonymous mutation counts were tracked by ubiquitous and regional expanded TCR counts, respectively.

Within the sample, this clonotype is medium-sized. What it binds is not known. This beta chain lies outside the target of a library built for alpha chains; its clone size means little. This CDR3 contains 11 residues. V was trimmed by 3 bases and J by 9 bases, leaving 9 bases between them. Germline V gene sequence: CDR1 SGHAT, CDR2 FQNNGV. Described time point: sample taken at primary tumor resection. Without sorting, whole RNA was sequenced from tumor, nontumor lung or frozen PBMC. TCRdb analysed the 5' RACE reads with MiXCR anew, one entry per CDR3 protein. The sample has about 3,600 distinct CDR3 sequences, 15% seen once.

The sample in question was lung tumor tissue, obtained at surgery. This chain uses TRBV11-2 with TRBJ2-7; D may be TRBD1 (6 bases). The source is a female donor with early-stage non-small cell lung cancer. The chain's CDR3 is CASSFPDRQYF. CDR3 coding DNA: TGTGCCAGCAGCTTTCCGGACAGGCAGTACTTC.